These T cell receptor beta chains were read from a single sample in a study of cytomegalovirus exposure and HLA in healthy donors. Sequenced by immunoSEQ multiplex PCR; TCRdb stores in-frame clones only, minus some. Across 95,000 to 150,000 clones, the top ten clones capture 0.9% to 1.2% of the sample. The sample was PBMCs. The receptors here all came from a man younger than 35 in good health and CMV-seronegative. Each CDR3 is given with its conserved first and last residue. A D gene is named only where the DNA matches it firmly.

j_call: TRBJ2-6; v_call: TRBV5-6; d_call: NA; cdr3_aa: CASSFSPPHSGANVLTF; cdr3_nt: TGTGCCAGCAGCTTTAGTCCCCCCCACTCTGGGGCCAACGTCCTGACTTTC
j_call: TRBJ1-1; v_call: TRBV5-1; d_call: NA; cdr3_aa: CASSHDGVNTEAFF; cdr3_nt: TGCGCCAGCAGTCATGACGGAGTGAACACTGAAGCTTTCTTT
j_call: TRBJ1-6; v_call: TRBV18; d_call: NA; cdr3_aa: CASSPPRVHLHF; cdr3_nt: TGTGCCAGCTCACCACCGAGGGTGCACCTCCACTTT
j_call: TRBJ1-2; v_call: TRBV12-5; d_call: NA; cdr3_aa: CASGFGGNYGYTF; cdr3_nt: TGTGCTAGTGGTTTTGGAGGGAACTATGGCTACACCTTC
j_call: TRBJ2-3; v_call: TRBV5-1; d_call: TRBD1; cdr3_aa: CASSSGTVTDTQYF; cdr3_nt: TGCGCCAGCAGCTCCGGGACAGTCACAGATACGCAGTATTTT
j_call: TRBJ1-2; v_call: TRBV4-1; d_call: TRBD1; cdr3_aa: CASSQRAEWAGGRGYTF; cdr3_nt: TGCGCCAGCAGCCAAAGAGCCGAGTGGGCAGGGGGCCGTGGCTACACCTTC
j_call: TRBJ2-2; v_call: TRBV19; d_call: TRBD2; cdr3_aa: CASSIKTSGFANTGELFF; cdr3_nt: TGTGCCAGTAGTATTAAGACTAGCGGGTTTGCGAACACCGGGGAGCTGTTTTTT
j_call: TRBJ1-1; v_call: TRBV18; d_call: NA; cdr3_aa: CASSTKGNTEAFF; cdr3_nt: TGTGCCAGCTCAACTAAAGGAAACACTGAAGCTTTCTTT
j_call: TRBJ1-5; v_call: TRBV5-6; d_call: TRBD1; cdr3_aa: CASSLEGARGQPQHF; cdr3_nt: TGTGCCAGCAGCTTGGAGGGGGCGCGAGGTCAGCCCCAGCATTTT
j_call: TRBJ2-7; v_call: TRBV27; d_call: TRBD1; cdr3_aa: CASSLIRDRGHEQYF; cdr3_nt: TGTGCCAGCAGCTTAATCCGGGACAGGGGCCACGAGCAGTACTTC
j_call: TRBJ2-5; v_call: TRBV4-2; d_call: TRBD2; cdr3_aa: CASSQDIRLAGDETQYF; cdr3_nt: TGTGCCAGCAGCCAAGATATACGACTAGCGGGAGACGAGACCCAGTACTTC
j_call: TRBJ1-2; v_call: TRBV2; d_call: NA; cdr3_aa: CASTLGGDYGYTF; cdr3_nt: TGTGCCAGCACCTTGGGGGGGGACTATGGCTACACCTTC
j_call: TRBJ1-4; v_call: TRBV18; d_call: NA; cdr3_aa: CASSPPAQGGQGEKLFF; cdr3_nt: TGTGCCAGCTCACCCCCGGCACAGGGCGGTCAGGGTGAAAAACTGTTTTTT
j_call: TRBJ1-1; v_call: TRBV11-3; d_call: TRBD1; cdr3_aa: CASKTGPTDTEAFF; cdr3_nt: TGTGCCAGCAAGACAGGGCCGACGGACACTGAAGCTTTCTTT
j_call: TRBJ2-3; v_call: TRBV4-1; d_call: NA; cdr3_aa: CASSQDYGVYPTDTQYF; cdr3_nt: TGCGCCAGCAGCCAAGATTACGGGGTCTACCCCACAGATACGCAGTATTTT
j_call: TRBJ1-6; v_call: TRBV6-5; d_call: TRBD1; cdr3_aa: CASSYGTGDSPLHF; cdr3_nt: TGTGCCAGCAGTTATGGGACAGGGGATTCACCCCTCCACTTT
j_call: TRBJ2-7; v_call: TRBV27; d_call: TRBD2; cdr3_aa: CASSLRGENYEQYF; cdr3_nt: TGTGCCAGCAGTTTACGGGGGGAGAACTACGAGCAGTACTTC
j_call: TRBJ1-3; v_call: TRBV27; d_call: NA; cdr3_aa: CASSVAGGNTIYF; cdr3_nt: TGTGCCAGCAGCGTAGCGGGGGGAAACACCATATATTTT
j_call: TRBJ1-5; v_call: TRBV5-4; d_call: NA; cdr3_aa: CASSLDGNQPQHF; cdr3_nt: TGTGCCAGCAGCTTGGACGGGAATCAGCCCCAGCATTTT
j_call: TRBJ1-5; v_call: TRBV28; d_call: NA; cdr3_aa: CASRGLTQPQHF; cdr3_nt: TGTGCCAGCAGGGGACTGACACAGCCCCAGCATTTT
j_call: TRBJ2-1; v_call: TRBV5-1; d_call: TRBD2; cdr3_aa: CASSLTSGTYNEQFF; cdr3_nt: TGCGCCAGCAGCTTGACTAGCGGGACCTACAATGAGCAGTTCTTC
j_call: TRBJ2-5; v_call: TRBV5-1; d_call: TRBD2; cdr3_aa: CASTIAGPVHEQYF; cdr3_nt: TGCGCCAGCACTATAGCGGGACCCGTTCATGAGCAGTACTTC
j_call: TRBJ2-7; v_call: TRBV27; d_call: TRBD1; cdr3_aa: CASSFMSGQGITEQYF; cdr3_nt: TGTGCCAGCAGTTTTATGTCGGGACAGGGTATTACGGAGCAGTACTTC
j_call: TRBJ1-5; v_call: TRBV27; d_call: NA; cdr3_aa: CASSHRDSNQPQHF; cdr3_nt: TGTGCCAGCAGTCACCGGGATAGCAATCAGCCCCAGCATTTT
j_call: TRBJ2-7; v_call: TRBV30; d_call: NA; cdr3_aa: CAWSAQVHPREQYF; cdr3_nt: TGTGCCTGGAGTGCTCAGGTTCACCCTCGGGAGCAGTACTTC
j_call: TRBJ2-1; v_call: TRBV5-5; d_call: TRBD1; cdr3_aa: CASSLGDRVAEQFF; cdr3_nt: TGTGCCAGCAGCTTGGGGGACAGGGTTGCAGAGCAGTTCTTC
j_call: TRBJ2-7; v_call: TRBV7-9; d_call: NA; cdr3_aa: CASSSNTENEQYF; cdr3_nt: TGTGCCAGCAGTTCAAATACGGAGAACGAGCAGTACTTC
j_call: TRBJ2-5; v_call: TRBV29-1; d_call: NA; cdr3_aa: CSVEVGRDREQETQYF; cdr3_nt: TGCAGCGTTGAAGTAGGCAGAGACAGAGAACAAGAGACCCAGTACTTC
j_call: TRBJ2-3; v_call: TRBV29-1; d_call: NA; cdr3_aa: CSSAVSDSADTQYF; cdr3_nt: TGCAGCTCGGCGGTCAGCGATTCGGCAGATACGCAGTATTTT
j_call: TRBJ2-7; v_call: TRBV5-1; d_call: TRBD1; cdr3_aa: CASSPGTGLPYEQYF; cdr3_nt: TGCGCCAGCAGCCCCGGGACAGGGTTACCCTACGAGCAGTACTTC
j_call: TRBJ2-7; v_call: TRBV11-2; d_call: NA; cdr3_aa: CASSLASRSHEQYF; cdr3_nt: TGTGCCAGCAGCTTAGCGTCCCGTTCCCACGAGCAGTACTTC
j_call: TRBJ1-4; v_call: TRBV7-9; d_call: NA; cdr3_aa: CASSLGQGLFATNEKLFF; cdr3_nt: TGTGCCAGCAGCTTAGGTCAGGGGCTCTTTGCAACTAATGAAAAACTGTTTTTT
j_call: TRBJ2-7; v_call: TRBV30; d_call: TRBD1; cdr3_aa: CAWWSTGYSYEQYF; cdr3_nt: TGTGCCTGGTGGTCGACAGGGTACTCCTACGAGCAGTACTTC
j_call: TRBJ1-1; v_call: TRBV5-1; d_call: NA; cdr3_aa: CASSLGQQGDQAFF; cdr3_nt: TGCGCCAGCAGCTTGGGCCAGCAAGGGGATCAAGCTTTCTTT
j_call: TRBJ1-2; v_call: TRBV5-6; d_call: NA; cdr3_aa: CASSLLQGEYYGYTF; cdr3_nt: TGTGCCAGCAGCTTGTTGCAGGGCGAGTACTATGGCTACACCTTC
j_call: TRBJ1-4; v_call: TRBV1; d_call: NA; cdr3_aa: CTSSGDGTLNEKLFF; cdr3_nt: TGCACCAGCAGCGGCGATGGGACACTAAATGAAAAACTGTTTTTT
j_call: TRBJ1-2; v_call: TRBV9; d_call: NA; cdr3_aa: CASHAGDGYTF; cdr3_nt: TGTGCTTCCCACGCGGGAGATGGCTACACCTTC
j_call: TRBJ1-5; v_call: TRBV28; d_call: NA; cdr3_aa: CASSGNQPQHF; cdr3_nt: TGTGCCAGCTCCGGGAATCAGCCCCAGCATTTT
j_call: TRBJ2-7; v_call: TRBV12-5; d_call: NA; cdr3_aa: CASGAETYEQYF; cdr3_nt: TGTGCTAGTGGCGCGGAGACCTACGAGCAGTACTTC
j_call: TRBJ1-1; v_call: TRBV6-5; d_call: NA; cdr3_aa: CASSLGASGAEAFF; cdr3_nt: TGTGCCAGCAGCTTGGGAGCTTCGGGGGCTGAAGCTTTCTTT
j_call: TRBJ2-1; v_call: TRBV14; d_call: TRBD2; cdr3_aa: CASSQPRGGQFF; cdr3_nt: TGTGCCAGCAGCCAACCGCGGGGGGGGCAGTTCTTC
j_call: TRBJ2-7; v_call: TRBV27; d_call: TRBD1; cdr3_aa: CASSLYLGQAVHEQYF; cdr3_nt: TGTGCCAGCAGTTTATATCTTGGACAGGCCGTCCACGAGCAGTACTTC
j_call: TRBJ1-1; v_call: TRBV15; d_call: TRBD1; cdr3_aa: CATGTGLFENTEAFF; cdr3_nt: TGTGCCACCGGGACAGGCTTGTTTGAGAACACTGAAGCTTTCTTT
j_call: TRBJ2-3; v_call: TRBV6-5; d_call: NA; cdr3_aa: CASSPVQGSGDTQYF; cdr3_nt: TGTGCCAGCAGCCCTGTACAGGGCAGTGGAGATACGCAGTATTTT
j_call: TRBJ1-1; v_call: TRBV5-6; d_call: NA; cdr3_aa: CASSLALLSNTEAFF; cdr3_nt: TGTGCCAGCAGCTTGGCACTGCTATCGAACACTGAAGCTTTCTTT
j_call: TRBJ2-2; v_call: TRBV4-2; d_call: NA; cdr3_aa: CASSQELVRQEHRELFF; cdr3_nt: TGTGCCAGCAGCCAAGAACTCGTGAGACAGGAACACCGGGAGCTGTTTTTT
j_call: TRBJ1-1; v_call: TRBV10-1; d_call: NA; cdr3_aa: CASSRGKEAFF; cdr3_nt: TGCGCCAGCAGTAGGGGGAAGGAAGCTTTCTTT
j_call: TRBJ1-2; v_call: TRBV2; d_call: NA; cdr3_aa: CASSVPPGGSSTGNYGYTF; cdr3_nt: TGTGCCAGCAGTGTCCCACCCGGGGGATCTTCGACGGGTAACTATGGCTACACCTTC
j_call: TRBJ1-4; v_call: TRBV28; d_call: TRBD1; cdr3_aa: CASSSSGGINEKLFF; cdr3_nt: TGTGCCAGCAGTTCATCAGGGGGGATTAATGAAAAACTGTTTTTT
j_call: TRBJ1-1; v_call: TRBV6-4; d_call: TRBD1; cdr3_aa: CASSDSDRGPNTEAFF; cdr3_nt: TGTGCCAGCAGTGACTCGGACAGGGGACCGAACACTGAAGCTTTCTTT
j_call: TRBJ2-2; v_call: TRBV15; d_call: NA; cdr3_aa: CATSRDPGRNTGELFF; cdr3_nt: TGTGCCACCAGCAGAGATCCCGGTAGGAACACCGGGGAGCTGTTTTTT
j_call: TRBJ1-1; v_call: TRBV5-6; d_call: TRBD1; cdr3_aa: CASSGRQGRGTEAFF; cdr3_nt: TGTGCCAGCAGCGGGAGACAGGGGCGTGGCACTGAAGCTTTCTTT
j_call: TRBJ1-2; v_call: TRBV30; d_call: NA; cdr3_aa: CAWSVRGAVIYGYTF; cdr3_nt: TGTGCCTGGAGCGTCCGGGGGGCGGTCATCTATGGCTACACCTTC
j_call: TRBJ2-7; v_call: TRBV29-1; d_call: TRBD1; cdr3_aa: CSARRQGSEQYF; cdr3_nt: TGCAGCGCACGCCGACAGGGAAGCGAGCAGTACTTC
j_call: TRBJ2-3; v_call: TRBV7-9; d_call: TRBD2; cdr3_aa: CASSRRGVGLASSTDTQYF; cdr3_nt: TGTGCCAGCAGCCGCCGAGGAGTCGGACTAGCATCTAGCACAGATACGCAGTATTTT